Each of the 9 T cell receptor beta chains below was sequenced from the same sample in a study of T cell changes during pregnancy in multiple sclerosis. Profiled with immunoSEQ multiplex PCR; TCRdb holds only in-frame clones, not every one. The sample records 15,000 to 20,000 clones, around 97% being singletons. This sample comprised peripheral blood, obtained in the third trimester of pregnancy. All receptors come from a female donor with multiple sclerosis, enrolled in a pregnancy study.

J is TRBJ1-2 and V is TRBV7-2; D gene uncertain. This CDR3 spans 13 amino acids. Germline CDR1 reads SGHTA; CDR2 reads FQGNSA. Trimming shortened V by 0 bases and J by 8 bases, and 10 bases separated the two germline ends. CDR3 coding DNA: TGTGCCAGCAGCTTAGCCCATTCGAGGGGCTACACCTTC. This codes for CASSLAHSRGYTF.

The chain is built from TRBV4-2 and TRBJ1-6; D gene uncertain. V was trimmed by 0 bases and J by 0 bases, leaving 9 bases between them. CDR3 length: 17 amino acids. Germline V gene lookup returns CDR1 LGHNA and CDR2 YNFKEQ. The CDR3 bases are TGTGCCAGCAGCCAAGATCCCGGGAGCTCCTATAATTCACCCCTCCACTTT. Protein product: CASSQDPGSSYNSPLHF.

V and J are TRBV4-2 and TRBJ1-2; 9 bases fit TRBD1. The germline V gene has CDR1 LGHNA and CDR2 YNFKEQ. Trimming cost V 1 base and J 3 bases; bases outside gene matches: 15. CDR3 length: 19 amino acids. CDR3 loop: CASSQANTGTGNLYYGYTF. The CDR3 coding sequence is TGTGCCAGCAGCCAAGCAAACACCGGGACAGGGAACTTGTACTATGGCTACACCTTC.

The CDR3 spells CASSQLAGSYNEQFF. The CDR3 coding sequence is TGTGCCAGCAGCCAACTAGCGGGGTCCTACAATGAGCAGTTCTTC. The genes are TRBV4-2 and TRBJ2-1, with 9 bases fitting TRBD2. Germline CDR1 LGHNA, CDR2 YNFKEQ. This CDR3 is built from 15 residues. V was pared by 2 bases and J by 1 base, with 0 bases of the junction left unmatched.

For the CDR3, the DNA is TGTGCCAGCAGCTTGGTGGAGGCTGGGGCCAACGTCCTGACTTTC. This sequence encodes CASSLVEAGANVLTF. The chain uses TRBV5-5 and TRBJ2-6, with a possible D match to TRBD2 (5 bases). Trimming shortened V by 0 bases and J by 2 bases, and 6 bases separated the two germline ends. Germline V gene lookup returns CDR1 SGHKS and CDR2 YYEKEE (reference sequence). CDR3 size: 15 residues.

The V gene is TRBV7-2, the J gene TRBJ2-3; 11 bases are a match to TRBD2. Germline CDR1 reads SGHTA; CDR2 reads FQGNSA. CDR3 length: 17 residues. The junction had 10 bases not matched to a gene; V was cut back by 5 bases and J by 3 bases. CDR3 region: CASSPISGGAITDTQYF. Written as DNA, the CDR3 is TGTGCCAGCAGCCCTATTAGCGGGGGGGCTATTACAGATACGCAGTATTTT.

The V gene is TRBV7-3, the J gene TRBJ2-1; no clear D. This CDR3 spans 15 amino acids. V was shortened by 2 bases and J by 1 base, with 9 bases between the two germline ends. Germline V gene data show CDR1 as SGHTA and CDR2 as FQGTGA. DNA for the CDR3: TGTGCCAGCAGCTTAGTGGCGGTTTCCTACAATGAGCAGTTCTTC. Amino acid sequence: CASSLVAVSYNEQFF.

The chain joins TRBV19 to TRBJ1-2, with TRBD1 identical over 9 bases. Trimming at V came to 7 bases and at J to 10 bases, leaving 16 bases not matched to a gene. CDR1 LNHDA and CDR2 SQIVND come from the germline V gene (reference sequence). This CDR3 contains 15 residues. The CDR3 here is CASMGAHGTGIPYTF. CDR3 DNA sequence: TGTGCCAGTATGGGGGCACACGGGACAGGGATTCCCTACACCTTC. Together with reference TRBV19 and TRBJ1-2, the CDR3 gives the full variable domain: DGGITQSPKYLFRKEGQNVTLSCEQNLNHDAMYWYRQDPGQGLRLIYYSQIVNDFQKGDIAEGYSVSREKKESFPLTVTSAQKNPTAFYLCASMGAHGTGIPYTFGSGTRLTVV.

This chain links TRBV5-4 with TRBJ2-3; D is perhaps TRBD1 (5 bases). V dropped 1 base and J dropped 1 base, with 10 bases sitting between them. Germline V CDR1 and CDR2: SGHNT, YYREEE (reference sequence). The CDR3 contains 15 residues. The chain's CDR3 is CASSLIGEGTDTQYF. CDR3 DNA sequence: TGTGCCAGCAGCTTGATAGGGGAAGGCACAGATACGCAGTATTTT.